This TCR beta chain is from a study of T and B cells in COVID-19 patients (TCRdb year 2020). Context from the whole study: Using TRB and IGH repertoire sequencing of peripheral blood, the study characterized adaptive immunity in COVID-19 patients who had active infection or had recovered. Repertoire analyses used an age-matched reference group of just under 40 healthy donors who were negative for COVID-19 antibodies as the comparison. A recovered cohort included 15 to 19 patients who provided 20 to 25 samples, and most of these patients had mild to moderate COVID-19 treated on an outpatient basis. The repository of TCR and BCR sequences included 69 time points from about 40 patients, and more than 7 million TCR sequences were analysed. Comorbidities linked to unfavorable COVID-19 outcome were present in about 90% of the 20 patients in the active-infection cohort. As many as 9 follow-up blood samples were taken per patient, and some of the samples covered different disease stages within the same individual. Of the approximately 19 patients in the active-infection cohort, over 10 were critically ill and needed mechanical ventilation or ECMO. Patients in the recovered cohort had a median age of around 31 years, compared with just over 65 years for patients in the active-infection cohort. A couple of patients were included in both the recovered and active cohorts because samples were available from active disease and after recovery.

This clonotype was detected once. Its antigen is currently not known. Base qualities are missing; no much larger clone stands one base away. One read alone lends weak support. The sequencing machine was an Illumina MiSeq. Multiplex PCR with BIOMED2 TRB-A/B primer pools was used to amplify TRB rearrangements. Illumina-compatible adapters and 7-nucleotide sample barcodes were attached to the amplicons in two consecutive PCRs. Phusion HS II polymerase was used for all library PCRs. Amplicons were gel-purified with the NucleoSpin Gel and PCR Clean-up kit, quantified on Qubit, and pooled at around 3.7 nM. Before Illumina next-generation sequencing, the quality of the amplicon pool was assessed on an Agilent 2100 Bioanalyzer. The original pipeline was this. Annotation of TRB rearrangements was performed with MiXCR 3.0.8 using the default MiXCR reference library. Non-productive reads and sequences with fewer than 2 reads were excluded, and each unique CDR3 nucleotide sequence counted as one clone. Clonality, diversity, richness and V-J gene usage were computed in R 3.5.1. GLIPH2 was used for TCR clustering by CDR3 similarity, and generation probabilities were calculated by OLGA. Only GLIPH2 clusters with at least four unique TCR clonotypes present in at least three individuals were retained. In-frame beta chains were kept once TCRdb had trimmed the public reads at Q25 with fastp and called clones with MiXCR. Merged by CDR3 protein, the rows form single entries marked with the most common genes and DNA. The V and J calls follow TCRdb's processing rather than the paper's. Present in this sample are 18,000 or so distinct CDR3 sequences, 36% of which were seen just once. The ten largest clones capture about 15% of the sample.

General findings and caveats noted by the study authors: Blood samples obtained from mildly ill patients during symptoms, as well as early samples obtained from severe cases, were available only in scarce numbers. The reported TCR clusters were stated to require prospective validation before clinical use. In patients with COVID-19, the usage of TRBV/TRBJ genes was reported to be strongly skewed. Specific T cell subsets (CD4+/Treg/CD8+) and sorted SARS-CoV-2-responsive or tetramer+ T cells had not yet been sequenced, and these experiments were ongoing. A total of 2,331 TCR clusters were exclusive to the recovered cohort, and 31 of those clusters were low-pGen clusters. The cohort was considered too small to assess HLA contributions to COVID-19 susceptibility or severity. During active COVID-19 the TRB repertoires were highly clonal, but at recovery diversity and richness rose above the levels seen in healthy donors.

The germline V gene sets CDR1 to ENHRY and CDR2 to SYGVKD. Reading from cysteine to phenylalanine, the CDR3 counts 18 amino acids. Left in the record is the CDR3 DNA by itself, 54 bases read in frame from the first base. After removal of 0 bases from V and 5 bases from J, the junction retains 15 bases not matched to a gene. TRB repertoires were amplified from approximately 250-500 ng of genomic DNA extracted from blood. The source of this sequence is a human donor with active COVID-19. Sequenced sample: blood. The chain is assembled from TRBV10-3 and TRBJ1-1, with 7 bases in between that match TRBD1. The CDR3 region reads CAISESRGGDRGGTEAFF. The base sequence is TGTGCCATCAGTGAGTCGAGGGGCGGGGACAGAGGGGGAACTGAAGCTTTCTTT.